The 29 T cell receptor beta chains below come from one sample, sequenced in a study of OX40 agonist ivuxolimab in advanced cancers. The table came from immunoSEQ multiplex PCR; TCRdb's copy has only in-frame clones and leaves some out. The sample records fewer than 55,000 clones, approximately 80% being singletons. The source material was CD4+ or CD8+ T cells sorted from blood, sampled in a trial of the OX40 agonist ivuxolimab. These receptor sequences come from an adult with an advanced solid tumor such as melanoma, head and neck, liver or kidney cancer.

The CDR3 spells CASSIDGGYNEQFF. CDR3 bases: TGTGCCAGTAGTATAGACGGGGGCTACAATGAGCAGTTCTTC. This chain connects TRBV19 to TRBJ2-1; D is perhaps TRBD2 (6 bases). CDR1 is LNHDA and CDR2 is SQIVND in the germline V gene (reference sequence). Trimming left V 0 bases short and J 3 bases short, with 6 bases between. The CDR3 covers 14 residues.

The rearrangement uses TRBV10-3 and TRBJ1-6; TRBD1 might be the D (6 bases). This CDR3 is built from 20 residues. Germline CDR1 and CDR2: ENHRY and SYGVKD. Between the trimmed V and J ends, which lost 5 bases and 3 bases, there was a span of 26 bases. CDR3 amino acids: CAISSFDLGGARDYNSPLHF. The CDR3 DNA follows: TGTGCCATCAGTTCCTTCGATCTTGGGGGGGCGAGGGACTATAATTCACCCCTCCACTTT.

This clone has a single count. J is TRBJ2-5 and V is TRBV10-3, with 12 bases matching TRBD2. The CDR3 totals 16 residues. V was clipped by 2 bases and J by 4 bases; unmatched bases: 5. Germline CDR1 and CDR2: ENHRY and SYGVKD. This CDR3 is CAISEGASGRGETQYF. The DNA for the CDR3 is TGTGCCATCAGTGAGGGTGCTAGCGGGAGGGGAGAGACCCAGTACTTC.

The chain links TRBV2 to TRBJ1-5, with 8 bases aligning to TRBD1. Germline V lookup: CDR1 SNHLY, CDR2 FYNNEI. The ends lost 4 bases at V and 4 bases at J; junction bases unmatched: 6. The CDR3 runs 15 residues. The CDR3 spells CASSGYRGSNQPQHF. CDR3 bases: TGTGCCAGCAGTGGTTACAGGGGGAGTAATCAGCCCCAGCATTTT. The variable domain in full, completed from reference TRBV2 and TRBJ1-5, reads EPEVTQTPSHQVTQMGQEVILRCVPISNHLYFYWYRQILGQKVEFLVSFYNNEISEKSEIFDDQFSVERPDGSNFTLKIRSTKLEDSAMYFCASSGYRGSNQPQHFGDGTRLSIL.

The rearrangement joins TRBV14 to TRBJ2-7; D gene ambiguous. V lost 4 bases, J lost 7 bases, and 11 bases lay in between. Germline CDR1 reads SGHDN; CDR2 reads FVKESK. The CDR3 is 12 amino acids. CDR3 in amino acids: CASSPRWGEQYF. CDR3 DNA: TGTGCCAGCAGCCCCCGGTGGGGAGAGCAGTACTTC.

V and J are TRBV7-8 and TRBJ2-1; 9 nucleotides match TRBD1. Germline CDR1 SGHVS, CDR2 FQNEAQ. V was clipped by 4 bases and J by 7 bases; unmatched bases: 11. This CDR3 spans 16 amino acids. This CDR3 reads CASSYDTGGRFNEQFF. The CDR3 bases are TGTGCCAGCAGCTACGATACAGGGGGCCGCTTTAATGAGCAGTTCTTC.

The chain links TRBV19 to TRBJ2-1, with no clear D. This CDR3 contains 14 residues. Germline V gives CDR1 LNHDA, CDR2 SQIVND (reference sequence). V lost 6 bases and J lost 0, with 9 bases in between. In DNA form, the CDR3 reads TGTGCCAGTAGGACACAACACTCCTACAATGAGCAGTTCTTC. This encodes CASRTQHSYNEQFF.

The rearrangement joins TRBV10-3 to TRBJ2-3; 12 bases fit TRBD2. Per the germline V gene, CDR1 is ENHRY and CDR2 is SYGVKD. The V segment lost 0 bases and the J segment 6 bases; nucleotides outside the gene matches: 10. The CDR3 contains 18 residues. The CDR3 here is CAISESLMASGRGDTQYF. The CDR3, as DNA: TGTGCCATCAGTGAGTCGCTTATGGCTAGCGGGAGGGGTGATACGCAGTATTTT.

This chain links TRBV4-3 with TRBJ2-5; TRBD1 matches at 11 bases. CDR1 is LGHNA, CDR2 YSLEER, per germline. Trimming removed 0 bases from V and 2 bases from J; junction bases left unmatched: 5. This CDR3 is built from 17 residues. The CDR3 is CASSQDRDRGFQETQYF. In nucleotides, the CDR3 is TGCGCCAGCAGCCAAGATAGGGACAGGGGGTTTCAAGAGACCCAGTACTTC.

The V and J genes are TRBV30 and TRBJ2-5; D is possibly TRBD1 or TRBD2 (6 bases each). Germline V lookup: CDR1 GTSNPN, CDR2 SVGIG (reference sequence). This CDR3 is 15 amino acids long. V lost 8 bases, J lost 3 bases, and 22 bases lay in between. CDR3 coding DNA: TGTGCCCAGGGGAGGACAAAGGCAGGGAAAGAGACCCAGTACTTC. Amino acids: CAQGRTKAGKETQYF.

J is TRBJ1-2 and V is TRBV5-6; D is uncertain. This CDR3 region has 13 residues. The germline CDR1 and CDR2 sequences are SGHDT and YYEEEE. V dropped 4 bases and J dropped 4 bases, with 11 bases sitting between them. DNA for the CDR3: TGTGCCAGCAGCCCCCCCCACTCCTATGGCTACACCTTC. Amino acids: CASSPPHSYGYTF.

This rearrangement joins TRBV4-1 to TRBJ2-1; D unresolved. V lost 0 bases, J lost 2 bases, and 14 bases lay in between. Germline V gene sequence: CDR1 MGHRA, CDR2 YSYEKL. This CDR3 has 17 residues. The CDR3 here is CASSQDVAVFTYNEQFF. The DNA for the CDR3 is TGCGCCAGCAGCCAAGATGTCGCGGTCTTTACCTACAATGAGCAGTTCTTC.

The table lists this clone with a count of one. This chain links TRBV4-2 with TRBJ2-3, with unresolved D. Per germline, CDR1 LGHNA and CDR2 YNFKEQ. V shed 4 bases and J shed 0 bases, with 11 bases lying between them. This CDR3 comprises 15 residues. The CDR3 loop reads CASSPGSASTDTQYF. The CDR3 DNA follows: TGTGCCAGCAGCCCCGGTTCCGCTAGCACAGATACGCAGTATTTT.

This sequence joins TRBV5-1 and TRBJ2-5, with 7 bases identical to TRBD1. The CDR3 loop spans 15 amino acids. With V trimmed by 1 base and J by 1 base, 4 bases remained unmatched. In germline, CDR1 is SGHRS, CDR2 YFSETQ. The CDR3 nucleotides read TGCGCCAGCAGCTTGATGGACAGGACCCAAGAGACCCAGTACTTC. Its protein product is CASSLMDRTQETQYF.

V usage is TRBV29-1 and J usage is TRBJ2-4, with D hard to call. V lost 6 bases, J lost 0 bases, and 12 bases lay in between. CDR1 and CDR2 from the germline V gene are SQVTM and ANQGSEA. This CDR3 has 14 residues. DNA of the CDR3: TGCAGCGTCCGGGCTGACATAGCCAAAAACATTCAGTACTTC. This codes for CSVRADIAKNIQYF.

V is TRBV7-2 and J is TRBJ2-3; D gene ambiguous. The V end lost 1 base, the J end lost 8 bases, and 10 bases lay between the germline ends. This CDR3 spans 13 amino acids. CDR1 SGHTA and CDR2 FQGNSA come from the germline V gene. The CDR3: CASSLGPEGTQYF. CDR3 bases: TGTGCCAGCAGCTTAGGGCCGGAAGGTACGCAGTATTTT.

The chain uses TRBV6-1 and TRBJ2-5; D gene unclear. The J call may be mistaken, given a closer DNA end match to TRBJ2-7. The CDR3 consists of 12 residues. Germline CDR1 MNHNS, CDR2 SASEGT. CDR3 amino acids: CASADTAYEQYF. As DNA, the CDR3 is TGTGCCAGCGCGGATACGGCCTACGAGCAGTACTTC.

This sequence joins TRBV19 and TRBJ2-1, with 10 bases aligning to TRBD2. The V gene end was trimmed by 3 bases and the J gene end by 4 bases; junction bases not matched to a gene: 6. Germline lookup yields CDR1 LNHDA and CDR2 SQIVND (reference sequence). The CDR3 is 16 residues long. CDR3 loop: CASSIFGTSDYNEQFF. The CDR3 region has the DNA TGTGCCAGTAGTATTTTCGGGACTAGCGATTACAATGAGCAGTTCTTC.

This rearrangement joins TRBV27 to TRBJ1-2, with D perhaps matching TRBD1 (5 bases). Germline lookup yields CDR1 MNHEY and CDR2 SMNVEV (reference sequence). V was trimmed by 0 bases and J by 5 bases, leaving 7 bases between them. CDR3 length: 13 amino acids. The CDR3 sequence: CASSLSSGYGYTF. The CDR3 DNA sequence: TGTGCCAGCAGTTTATCGTCAGGGTATGGCTACACCTTC.

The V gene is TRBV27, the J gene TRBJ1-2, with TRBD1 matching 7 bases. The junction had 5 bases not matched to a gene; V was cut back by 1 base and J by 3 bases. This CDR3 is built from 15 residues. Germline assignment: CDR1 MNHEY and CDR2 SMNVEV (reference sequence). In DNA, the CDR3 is TGTGCCAGCAGTTTATTATTCGGGACAGACTATGGCTACACCTTC. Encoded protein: CASSLLFGTDYGYTF.

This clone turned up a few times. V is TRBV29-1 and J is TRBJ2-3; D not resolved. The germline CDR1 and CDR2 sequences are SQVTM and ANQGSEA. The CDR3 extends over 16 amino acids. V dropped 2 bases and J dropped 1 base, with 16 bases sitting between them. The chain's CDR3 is CSVELLGRGGTDTQYF. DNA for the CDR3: TGCAGCGTTGAACTATTAGGCCGTGGAGGCACAGATACGCAGTATTTT.

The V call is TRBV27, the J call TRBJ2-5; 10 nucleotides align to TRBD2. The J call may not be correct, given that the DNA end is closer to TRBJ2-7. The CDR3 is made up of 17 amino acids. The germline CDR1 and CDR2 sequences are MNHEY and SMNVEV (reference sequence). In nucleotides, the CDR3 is TGTGCCAGCAGTTTATACGCTAGCGGGAGCGGAAAACGCGAGCAGTACTTC. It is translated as CASSLYASGSGKREQYF.

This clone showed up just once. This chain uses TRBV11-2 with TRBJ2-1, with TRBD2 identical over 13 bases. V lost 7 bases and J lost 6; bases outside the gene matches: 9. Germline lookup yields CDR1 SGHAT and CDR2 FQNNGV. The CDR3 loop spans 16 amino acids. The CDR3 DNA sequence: TGTGCCAGCAACCTACTAGCGGGAGGGCCTTTCAATGAGCAGTTCTTC. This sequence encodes CASNLLAGGPFNEQFF.

CDR3 DNA: TGTGCCAGCAGCCCGACAGGGGTCGAGCAGTACTTC. Translation: CASSPTGVEQYF. The genes are TRBV14 and TRBJ2-7, with 8 bases that match TRBD1. Germline V gene sequence: CDR1 SGHDN, CDR2 FVKESK. Trimming removed 4 bases from V and 6 bases from J; junction bases left unmatched: 2. This CDR3 contains 12 residues. The whole variable domain, remainder taken from reference TRBV14 and TRBJ2-7, is EAGVTQFPSHSVIEKGQTVTLRCDPISGHDNLYWYRRVMGKEIKFLLHFVKESKQDESGMPNNRFLAERTGGTYSTLKVQPAELEDSGVYFCASSPTGVEQYFGPGTRLTVT.

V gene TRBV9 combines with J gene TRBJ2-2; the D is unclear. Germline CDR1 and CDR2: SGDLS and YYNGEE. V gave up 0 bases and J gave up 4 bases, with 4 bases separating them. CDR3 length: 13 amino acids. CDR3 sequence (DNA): TGTGCCAGCAGCGTAGGGCTCACCGGGGAGCTGTTTTTT. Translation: CASSVGLTGELFF.

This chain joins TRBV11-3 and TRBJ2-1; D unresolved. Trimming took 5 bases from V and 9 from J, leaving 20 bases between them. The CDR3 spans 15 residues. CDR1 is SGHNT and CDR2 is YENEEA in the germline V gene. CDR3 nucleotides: TGTGCCAGCAGCGGCTCGCCGGGCCTGGGTAGTGAGCAGTTCTTC. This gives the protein CASSGSPGLGSEQFF.

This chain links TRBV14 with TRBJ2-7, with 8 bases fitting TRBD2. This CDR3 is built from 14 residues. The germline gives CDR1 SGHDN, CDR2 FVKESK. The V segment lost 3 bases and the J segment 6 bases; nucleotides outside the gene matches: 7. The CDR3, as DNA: TGTGCCAGCAGCCAGCAAGCGGGAGTAACCGAGCAGTACTTC. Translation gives CASSQQAGVTEQYF.

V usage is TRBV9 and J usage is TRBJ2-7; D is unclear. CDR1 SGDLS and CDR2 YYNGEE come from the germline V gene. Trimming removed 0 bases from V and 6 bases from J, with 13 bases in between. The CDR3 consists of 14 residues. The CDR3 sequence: CASSVGIAKGEQYF. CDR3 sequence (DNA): TGTGCCAGCAGCGTAGGCATAGCAAAGGGCGAGCAGTACTTC.

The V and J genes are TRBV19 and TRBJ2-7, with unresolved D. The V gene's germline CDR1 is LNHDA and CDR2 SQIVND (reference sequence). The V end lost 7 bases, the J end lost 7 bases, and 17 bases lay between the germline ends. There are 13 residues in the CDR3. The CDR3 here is CASNGGVLREQYF. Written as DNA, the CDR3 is TGTGCCAGTAATGGCGGCGTTCTAAGGGAGCAGTACTTC.